The text below deals with one T cell receptor (beta chain). This clone has just one count. What antigen it recognizes has not been identified. No base-level quality is on record; no much larger clone is a single base apart. The CDR3 measures 14 amino acids from cysteine to phenylalanine. Just the 42-base CDR3 DNA is kept, in frame starting at base 1. CDR1 GTSNPN and CDR2 SVGIG were looked up in the germline V gene (reference sequence). The junction shows trimming of 8 bases on V and 2 bases on J, and the gene matches do not reach 5 bases of it. TCRbeta CDR3 regions were amplified from genomic DNA using the immunoSEQ Assay, a bias-controlled multiplex PCR. As for the authors' bioinformatics: The number of nucleated cells in each sample was estimated by amplification of reference gene primers within the assay. To quantify the absolute abundance of each unique TCRbeta CDR3 rearrangement, sequence reads were collapsed and filtered. Productive Simpson clonality was computed per sample as the square root of Simpson's diversity index over productive rearrangements. Drawn from immuneACCESS, this table holds only the in-frame rearrangements with V and J called that TCRdb kept. Clones are partly lost; checked studies trace under half to an unresolved V gene and leave the rest unexplained. That table furnishes V, J and clone size, whereas the DNA furnished D and trimming. The sample data list about 400,000 clones, and around 87% of these were observed just once. 3% of the sample comes from the top ten.

The sample belongs to a study of blood T cell repertoires in COVID-19 (TCRdb year 2020). For the wider study: Samples covering the acute and convalescent phases of COVID-19 were provided by collaborators in the United States, Italy and Spain. The prospective study material was composed of cDNA or gDNA derived from T cells, B-cell-depleted T cells, or PBMCs. Subjects who had been exposed to COVID-19, were actively infected with it, or had recovered from it provided the deeply sampled blood TCRbeta repertoires that made up the dataset. The repertoires were made available in a free public database intended to serve as a resource for research on the immune response to SARS-CoV-2. Samples came from the ongoing ImmuneRACE study (first 160 participants) plus 1,254 subjects from 6 global collaborators. Sample metadata almost always included a de-identified subject ID, COVID-19 status, age in years and sex. Where available, HLA class I and class II types were obtained from metadata supplied by the sample provider rather than from assay-based typing.

Each collaborating institution followed its own protocols to collect whole blood in K2EDTA tubes. For TCRbeta analysis, collaborators shipped samples in one of three forms: frozen whole blood, isolated PBMCs, or DNA extracted from either of those sample types. Results and caveats for the whole study, not just this receptor: The amount of clinical and demographic metadata varied by source and participant and was provided uncurated.

The rearrangement joined TRBV30 to TRBJ1-6; the junction holds 8 bases that match TRBD1. The sample consisted of peripheral blood. The clonotype originates from a human donor in a cohort sampled during active COVID-19. The nucleotide sequence is given as TGTGCCCGTCAGGGGGCCACCTATAATTCACCCCTCCACTTT. It translates as CARQGATYNSPLHF.